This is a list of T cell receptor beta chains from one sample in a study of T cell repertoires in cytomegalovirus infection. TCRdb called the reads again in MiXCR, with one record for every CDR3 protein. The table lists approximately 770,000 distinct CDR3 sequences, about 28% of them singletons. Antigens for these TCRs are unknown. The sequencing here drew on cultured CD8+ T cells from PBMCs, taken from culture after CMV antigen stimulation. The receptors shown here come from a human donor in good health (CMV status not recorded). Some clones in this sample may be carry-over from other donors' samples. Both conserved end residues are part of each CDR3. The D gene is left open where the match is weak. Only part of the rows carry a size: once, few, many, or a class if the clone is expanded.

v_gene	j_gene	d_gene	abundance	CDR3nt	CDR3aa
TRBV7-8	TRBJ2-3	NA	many	TGTGCCAGCAGCCCGACAGGACTCAGCACAGATACGCAGTATTTT	CASSPTGLSTDTQYF
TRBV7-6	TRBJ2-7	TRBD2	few	TGTGCCAGCAGCTCTACTAGCGCGGTGTACGAGCAGTACTTC	CASSSTSAVYEQYF
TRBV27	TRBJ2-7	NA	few	TGTGCCAGCAGTTCCAGGGGTCCGTTCATTTACGAGCAGTACTTC	CASSSRGPFIYEQYF
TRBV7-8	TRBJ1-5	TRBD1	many	TGTGCCAGCAGCTTCTCTTCCCCAGGGGGAAATCAGCCCCAGCATTTT	CASSFSSPGGNQPQHF
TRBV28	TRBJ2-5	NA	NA	TGTGCCAGCAGTAAGGGTTGGACAAGCCAAGAGACCCAGTACTTC	CASSKGWTSQETQYF
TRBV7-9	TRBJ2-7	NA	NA	TGTGCCAGCAGCTTAGCTCTAGCCTGGGAGCAGTACTTC	CASSLALAWEQYF
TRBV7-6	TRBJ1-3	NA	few	TGTGCCAGCAGCCCAACTTGGTCAGCTGGAAACACCATATATTTT	CASSPTWSAGNTIYF
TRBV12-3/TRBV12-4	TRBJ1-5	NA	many	TGTGCCAGCAGGTTGGGGGTTAGCAATCAGCCCCAGCATTTT	CASRLGVSNQPQHF
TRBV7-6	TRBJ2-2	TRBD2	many	TGTGCCAGCAGCTCTCCCGGGACTAGAGGCACCGGGGAGCTGTTTTTT	CASSSPGTRGTGELFF
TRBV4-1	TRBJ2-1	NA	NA	TGCGCCAGCAGCCAAGATCAGGTTACCTCCTACAATGAGCAGTTCTTC	CASSQDQVTSYNEQFF
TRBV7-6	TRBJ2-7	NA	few	TGTGCCAGCAGCTTGTACGGGGAGTCCTACGAGCAGTACTTC	CASSLYGESYEQYF
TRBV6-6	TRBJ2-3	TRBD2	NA	TGTGCCAGCAGTTACTCCGGGGGGGCCTACACAGATACGCAGTATTTT	CASSYSGGAYTDTQYF
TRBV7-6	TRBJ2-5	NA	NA	TGTGCCAGCAGTGAAGACAGGAGCCAAGAGACCCAGTACTTC	CASSEDRSQETQYF
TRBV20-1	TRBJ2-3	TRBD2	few	TGCAGTGCTAGAGATCGGGGGACTAGCGGTGCTGCGCCCTTTACGCAGTATTTT	CSARDRGTSGAAPFTQYF
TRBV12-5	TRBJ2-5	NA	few	TGTGCTAGTGGGAAGACAGCAGAGACCCAGTACTTC	CASGKTAETQYF
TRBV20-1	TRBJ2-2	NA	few	TGCAGTGCTAAATGGGGCACCGGGGAGCTGTTTTTT	CSAKWGTGELFF
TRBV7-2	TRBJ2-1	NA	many	TGTGCCAGCAGCCTTGGAAGTAGCGGCTACAATGAGCAGTTCTTC	CASSLGSSGYNEQFF
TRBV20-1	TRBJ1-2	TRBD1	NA	TGCAGTGCTAGGGCTATATTCGGACAGGGCTATGGCTACACCTTC	CSARAIFGQGYGYTF
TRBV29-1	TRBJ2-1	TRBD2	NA	TGCAGCGTTAGACCCGGGACTAGCGGGTACAATGAGCAGTTCTTC	CSVRPGTSGYNEQFF
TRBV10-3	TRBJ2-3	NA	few	TGTGCCATCAGTGATTGGGGGGCAACAGATACGCAGTATTTT	CAISDWGATDTQYF
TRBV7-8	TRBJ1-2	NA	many	TGTGCCAGCAGCTCGGGACGGAACTATGGCTACACCTTC	CASSSGRNYGYTF
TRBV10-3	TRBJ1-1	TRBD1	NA	TGTGCCATCAGCCGGGACAGCAACCCGAACACTGAAGCTTTCTTT	CAISRDSNPNTEAFF
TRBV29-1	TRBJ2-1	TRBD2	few	TGCAGCGTTGTTGGACTTCCGGGGGGGGACTACAATGAGCAGTTCTTC	CSVVGLPGGDYNEQFF
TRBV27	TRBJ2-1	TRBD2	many	TGTGCCAGCAGTTTATCGGCGGGGGGCATCTCTTACAATGAGCAGTTCTTC	CASSLSAGGISYNEQFF
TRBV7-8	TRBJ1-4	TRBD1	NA	TGTGCCAGCAGCGGACAGGGTCCTAATGAAAAACTGTTTTTT	CASSGQGPNEKLFF
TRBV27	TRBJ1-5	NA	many	TGTGCCAGCAGTGCAGGGGTGTATAGCAATCAGCCCCAGCATTTT	CASSAGVYSNQPQHF
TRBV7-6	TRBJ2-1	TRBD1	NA	TGTGCCAGCAGCTTTTACGACAGGGTTTCGATCTACAATGAGCAGTTCTTC	CASSFYDRVSIYNEQFF
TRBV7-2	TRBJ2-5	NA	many	TGTGCCAGCAGCTTAGGAGGGCGCGTGGAGACCCAGTACTTC	CASSLGGRVETQYF
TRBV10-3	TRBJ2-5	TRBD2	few	TGTGCCATCAGTGAGTCTCGTAGCGGGGGCCAAGAGACCCAGTACTTC	CAISESRSGGQETQYF
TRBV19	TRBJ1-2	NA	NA	TGTGCCAGTAGTACAGGGACGCGGGGCTACACCTTC	CASSTGTRGYTF
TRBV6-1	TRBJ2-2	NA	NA	TGTGCCAGCATTGGCCAGGGGGGCACCGGGGAGCTGTTTTTT	CASIGQGGTGELFF
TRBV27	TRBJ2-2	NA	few	TGTGCCAGCAGTCCCTACCTGCAGCGCTCCACCGGGGAGCTGTTTTTT	CASSPYLQRSTGELFF